The TCR beta chain described here comes from a study of regulatory T cells in long-lasting Graves disease listed by TCRdb under 2021. In terms of the full investigation: Newly diagnosed Graves' disease patients had taken antithyroid drugs for less than 3 months. Patients with persistent Graves' disease were compared with patients with newly diagnosed Graves' disease using TCR sequencing and RNA sequencing of peripheral blood. A total of 35 or so samples were covered by TCR sequencing, comprising some 13 persistent and around 20 newly diagnosed Graves' disease patients. The study was conducted in China and was registered as a clinical trial.

What the authors observed across the whole study: Compared with newly diagnosed patients, persistent Graves' disease patients had lower TCR Shannon entropy and fewer highly expanded clones, which suggests clonal expansion. The authors noted that the small sample size was a limitation that may lower accuracy. Preferential use of TRBV28, TRBJ1-2 and TRBJ2-5 was observed in persistent disease, whereas TRBV20-1 and TRBJ2-1 were favored in newly diagnosed disease. Patients with persistent disease shared more public clonotypes (approximately 2,500) than newly diagnosed patients did (around 1,000). Peripheral blood alone was examined, since thyroid tissue, which constituted the primary lesion, could not be accessed. Only the TCR beta chain was sequenced and analyzed.

Explained via the paper, the time point label denotes: newly diagnosed GD, antithyroid drugs for less than 3 months. RNA was extracted from PBMCs in TRIzol for both TCR sequencing and RNA sequencing. Graves' disease was diagnosed according to American Thyroid Association guidelines. The patients came from an endocrinology department in Xi'an, China. Each patient gave approximately 10 milliliters of peripheral blood, collected in an EDTA anticoagulant tube. PBMCs were isolated by Ficoll Paque Plus density gradient separation without further T cell sorting. An Agilent 2100 Bioanalyzer and agarose gel were used to assess RNA quality, and a NanoDrop 2000 was used to measure RNA concentration. The method behind the library was multiplex PCR. Instrument used: Illumina HiSeq 4000. CDR3 regions were amplified by Arm-PCR with iRepertoire HTBI primers to construct TCR beta libraries. Before sequencing, the PCR products went through gel purification. In the original analysis: Gene usage analysis of CDR3 amino acid clonotypes relied on the 62 TRBV and 12 to 15 TRBJ segments identified across samples. COPE and FqMerger were used to merge filtered high-quality paired reads into contigs. BLAST was used to align contigs to IMGT TRBV, TRBD and TRBJ reference genes, with CDR3 defined following IMGT. Any clonotype with a frequency above 0.1% was classified as a highly expanded clone. Repertoire diversity was measured by Shannon entropy, and V-J evenness by the Gini coefficient. A clonotype found in more than one individual was treated as public. The public sequencing data were trimmed at Q25 with fastp and processed into clonotypes with MiXCR by TCRdb, which kept only in-frame beta chains. Each record represents a unique CDR3 protein, reported with the most common genes and DNA among its rows. TCRdb, not the authors, supplied the V and J calls. Recorded for this sample are 530,000 or so distinct CDR3 sequences; about 13% of them occurred a single time. The ten largest clones add up to roughly a tenth of the sample.

Regarding this clonotype: Its target antigen remains unknown. This sequence may be a read error, since a much larger clone differs from it by one base.

From the germline V gene, CDR1 is MDHEN and CDR2 is SYDVKM. The CDR3 contains 15 residues, cysteine and phenylalanine counted. The kept DNA is CDR3 alone, 45 bases in frame from the first base. The trim is 5 bases for V and 0 bases for J, with a gap of 11 bases between the germline ends. These data were also reused for a study on T cells in Graves' hyperthyroidism and ophthalmopathy. In that second paper, the authors write: A patient counted as having stable Graves' hyperthyroidism if no progression to ophthalmopathy occurred over 18 months of follow-up. Hyperthyroidism patients were aged 18 to 65 years and newly diagnosed, with disease duration of less than 2 months. Exclusion was applied to patients with uncontrolled infections, other autoimmune diseases, pregnancy or lactation. Clinical symptoms, serum thyroxine and TRAb, thyroid ultrasound, and orbital computed tomography formed the basis for the diagnoses. The TCR CDR3 was subjected to a first round of RT-PCR using the HTBI primer set and the Qiagen OneStep RT-PCR kit. Most expanded thyroid clonotypes (frequency above 0.001) were also detected in blood, a finding suggesting that blood repertoires may reflect thyroid immune responses. A model built on a 13 V-J signature distinguished ophthalmopathy from stable hyperthyroidism, reaching around 88% sensitivity and about 81% specificity in cross-validation and 80%/75% in testing. In validation, the model predicted progression to ophthalmopathy a median of roughly 6.1 months before onset, with approximately 68% sensitivity and roughly 73% specificity. A discovery cohort of approximately 100 patients, 43 with Graves' ophthalmopathy and fewer than 65 with stable Graves' hyperthyroidism, was used to find distinguishing TCR V-J signatures. Whether ophthalmopathy could be predicted prospectively was tested in an independent validation cohort made up of 18 to 20 hyperthyroidism patients plus 17 patients who later progressed to ophthalmopathy. For training and testing, the roughly 97 patients in the discovery cohort were randomly divided in a 7:3 ratio. The study also compared thyroid tissue and blood T-cell repertoires from a handful of Graves' hyperthyroidism patients. Following sampling, methimazole starting at 30 mg daily was given to hyperthyroidism patients, and high-dose intravenous methylprednisolone was given to ophthalmopathy patients. Libraries were constructed in a second round of multiplex PCR, after which size selection and purification were performed. The libraries were sequenced on an Illumina HiSeq2000 using paired-end 100 bp reads. SOAPnuke was used to process the raw data, throwing out any read that contained adapters or uncalled bases, had a mean Phred below 15, or lacked an exact constant-primer or identifier match. High-quality paired reads were merged with COPE v1.2.5, and unique nucleotide sequences were defined as clonotypes. Clonotypes were aligned to IMGT TRBV, TRBD and TRBJ reference segments using MiTCR v1.1. Analysis was restricted to V-J combinations with a frequency above 0.0001, which covered roughly 99% of repertoires. A TCS score was defined as the ratio of F50 (clonal expansion) to E x V (chaos), with BLOSUM62-based TCRdist applied between CDR3 peptides within each V-J. Welch's t-statistics and random forest reduced roughly 530 V-J features to 13, which were used in a naive Bayes classifier (R e1071). Sample size was not statistically predetermined, and blinding of investigators to group allocation was not performed. TCR Vbeta CDR3 sequencing of fewer than 150 peripheral blood samples (over 40 ophthalmopathy, 75 to 85 hyperthyroidism and some 17 progressor patients) is reported in the paper.

The chain was built from TRBV28 and TRBJ1-5; the D gene is possibly TRBD1, with 6 bases matching. This receptor was obtained from a man aged 30 to 45 with Graves disease. Donor details come from another sample of the same person, matched by shared clones. The source was peripheral blood mononuclear cells (PBMCs), collected at new diagnosis, from a patient treated with antithyroid drugs. The encoded CDR3 is CASSEETGSNQPQHF. Read as DNA, the sequence is TGTGCCAGCAGTGAAGAGACAGGTAGCAATCAGCCCCAGCATTTT. Outside the CDR3, residues come from the reference TRBV28 and TRBJ1-5 proteins, so the full variable domain is: DVKVTQSSRYLVKRTGEKVFLECVQDMDHENMFWYRQDPGLGLRLIYFSYDVKMKEKGDIPEGYSVSREKKERFSLILESASTNQTSMYLCASSEETGSNQPQHFGDGTRLSIL.